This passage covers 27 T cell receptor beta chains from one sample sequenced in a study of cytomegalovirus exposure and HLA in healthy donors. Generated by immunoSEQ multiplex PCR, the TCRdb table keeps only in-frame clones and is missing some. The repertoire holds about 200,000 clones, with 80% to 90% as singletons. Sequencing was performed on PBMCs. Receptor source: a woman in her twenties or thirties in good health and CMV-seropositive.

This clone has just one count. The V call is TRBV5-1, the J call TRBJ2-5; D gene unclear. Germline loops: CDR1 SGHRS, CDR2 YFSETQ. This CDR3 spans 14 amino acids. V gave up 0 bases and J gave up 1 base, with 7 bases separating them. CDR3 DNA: TGCGCCAGCAGCTTGGCCGGGTCCCAAGAGACCCAGTACTTC. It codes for CASSLAGSQETQYF.

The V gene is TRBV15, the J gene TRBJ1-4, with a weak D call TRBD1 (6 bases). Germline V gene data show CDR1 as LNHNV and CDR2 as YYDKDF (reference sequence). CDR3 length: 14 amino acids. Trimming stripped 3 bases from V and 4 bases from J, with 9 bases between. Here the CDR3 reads CATSRDRVNEKLFF. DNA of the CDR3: TGTGCCACCAGCAGGGACAGAGTTAATGAAAAACTGTTTTTT.

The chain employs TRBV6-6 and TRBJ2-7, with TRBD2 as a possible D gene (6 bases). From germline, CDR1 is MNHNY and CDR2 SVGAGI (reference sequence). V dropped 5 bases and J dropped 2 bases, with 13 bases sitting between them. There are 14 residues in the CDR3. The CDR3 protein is CASSNIGGTYEQYF. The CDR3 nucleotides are TGTGCCAGCAGTAACATCGGGGGTACCTACGAGCAGTACTTC.

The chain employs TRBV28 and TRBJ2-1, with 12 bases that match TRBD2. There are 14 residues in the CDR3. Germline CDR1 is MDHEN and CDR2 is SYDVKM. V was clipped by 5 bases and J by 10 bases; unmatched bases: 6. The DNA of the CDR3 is TGTGCCAGCAGTCCTAGCGGGAGGGCTGGGGAGCAGTTCTTC. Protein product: CASSPSGRAGEQFF.

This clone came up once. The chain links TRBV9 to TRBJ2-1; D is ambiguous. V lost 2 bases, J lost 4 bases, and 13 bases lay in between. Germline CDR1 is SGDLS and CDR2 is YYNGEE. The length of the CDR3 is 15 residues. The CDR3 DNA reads TGTGCCAGCAGCGTTGGTCCCTATAGTTACAATGAGCAGTTCTTC. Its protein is CASSVGPYSYNEQFF.

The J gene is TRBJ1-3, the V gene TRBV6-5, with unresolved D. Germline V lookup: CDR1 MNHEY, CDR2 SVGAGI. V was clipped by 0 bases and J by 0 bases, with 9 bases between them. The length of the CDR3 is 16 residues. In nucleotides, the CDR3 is TGTGCCAGCAGTTACTCGAGAAGGAGCTCTGGAAACACCATATATTTT. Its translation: CASSYSRRSSGNTIYF.

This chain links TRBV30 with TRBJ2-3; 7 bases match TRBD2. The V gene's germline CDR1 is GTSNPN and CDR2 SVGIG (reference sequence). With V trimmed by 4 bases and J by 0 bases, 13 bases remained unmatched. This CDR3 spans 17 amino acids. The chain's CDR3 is CAWTLPALADSTDTQYF. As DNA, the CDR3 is TGTGCCTGGACTCTTCCTGCGCTAGCGGATAGCACAGATACGCAGTATTTT.

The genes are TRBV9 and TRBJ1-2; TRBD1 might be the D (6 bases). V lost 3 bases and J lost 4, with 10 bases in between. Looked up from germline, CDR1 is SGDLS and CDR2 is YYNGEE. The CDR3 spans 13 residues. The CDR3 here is CASSASGAYGYTF. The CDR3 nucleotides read TGTGCCAGCAGCGCCTCAGGGGCCTATGGCTACACCTTC.

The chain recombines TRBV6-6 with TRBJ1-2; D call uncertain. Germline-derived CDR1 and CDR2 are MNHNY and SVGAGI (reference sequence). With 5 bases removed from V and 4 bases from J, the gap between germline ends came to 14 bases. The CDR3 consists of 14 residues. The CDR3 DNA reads TGTGCCAGCAGTAGTTCTGCGGGATTCTATGGCTACACCTTC. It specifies CASSSSAGFYGYTF.

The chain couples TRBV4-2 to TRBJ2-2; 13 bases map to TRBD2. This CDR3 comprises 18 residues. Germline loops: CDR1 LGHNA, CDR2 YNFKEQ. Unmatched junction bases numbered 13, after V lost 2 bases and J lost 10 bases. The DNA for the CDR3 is TGTGCCAGCAGCCAATCTGCACTAGCGGGAGGGCGGGGTTTGGAGCTGTTTTTT. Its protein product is CASSQSALAGGRGLELFF.

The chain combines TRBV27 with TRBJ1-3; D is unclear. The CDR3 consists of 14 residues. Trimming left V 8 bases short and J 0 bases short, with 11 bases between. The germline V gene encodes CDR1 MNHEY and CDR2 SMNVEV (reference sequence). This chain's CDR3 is CASWAAASGNTIYF. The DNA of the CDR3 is TGTGCCAGCTGGGCAGCCGCCTCTGGAAACACCATATATTTT.

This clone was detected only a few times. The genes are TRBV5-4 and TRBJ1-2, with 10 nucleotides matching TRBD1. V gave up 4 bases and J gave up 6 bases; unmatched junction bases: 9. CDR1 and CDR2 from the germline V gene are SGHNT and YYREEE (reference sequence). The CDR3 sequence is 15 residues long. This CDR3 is CASSPRDRGVNGYTF. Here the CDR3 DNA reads TGTGCCAGCAGCCCGCGGGACAGGGGAGTAAATGGCTACACCTTC.

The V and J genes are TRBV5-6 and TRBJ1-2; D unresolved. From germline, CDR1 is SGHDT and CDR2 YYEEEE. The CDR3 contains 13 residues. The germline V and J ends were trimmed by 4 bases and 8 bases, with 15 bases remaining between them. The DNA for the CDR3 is TGTGCCAGCAGCCCAGGATCGGCGGGGGGCTACACCTTC. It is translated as CASSPGSAGGYTF.

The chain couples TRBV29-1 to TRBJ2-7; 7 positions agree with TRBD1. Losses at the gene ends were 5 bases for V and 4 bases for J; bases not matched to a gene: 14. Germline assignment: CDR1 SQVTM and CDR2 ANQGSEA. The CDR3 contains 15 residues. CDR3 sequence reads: CSVREGANPFYEQYF. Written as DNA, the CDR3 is TGCAGCGTTCGAGAGGGGGCGAACCCATTTTACGAGCAGTACTTC.

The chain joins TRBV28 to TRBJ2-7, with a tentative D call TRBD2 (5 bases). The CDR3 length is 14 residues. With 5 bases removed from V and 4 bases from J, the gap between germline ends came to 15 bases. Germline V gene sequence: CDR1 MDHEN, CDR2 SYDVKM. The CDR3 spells CASSGSFTSYEQYF. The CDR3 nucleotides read TGTGCCAGCAGTGGGAGTTTTACAAGTTACGAGCAGTACTTC.

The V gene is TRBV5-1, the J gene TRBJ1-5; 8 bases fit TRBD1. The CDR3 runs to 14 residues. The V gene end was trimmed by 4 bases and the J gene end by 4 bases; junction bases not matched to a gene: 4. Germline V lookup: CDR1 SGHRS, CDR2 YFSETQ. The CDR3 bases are TGCGCCAGCAGCCCACAGGGGGAAAATCAGCCCCAGCATTTT. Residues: CASSPQGENQPQHF. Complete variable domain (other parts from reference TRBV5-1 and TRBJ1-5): KAGVTQTPRYLIKTRGQQVTLSCSPISGHRSVSWYQQTPGQGLQFLFEYFSETQRNKGNFPGRFSGRQFSNSRSEMNVSTLELGDSALYLCASSPQGENQPQHFGDGTRLSIL.

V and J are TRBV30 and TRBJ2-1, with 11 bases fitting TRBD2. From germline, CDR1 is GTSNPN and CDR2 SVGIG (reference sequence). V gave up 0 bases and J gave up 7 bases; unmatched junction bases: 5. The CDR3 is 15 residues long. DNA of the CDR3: TGTGCCTGGAGTGTACCTAGCGGGAGGTTGAATGAGCAGTTCTTC. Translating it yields CAWSVPSGRLNEQFF.

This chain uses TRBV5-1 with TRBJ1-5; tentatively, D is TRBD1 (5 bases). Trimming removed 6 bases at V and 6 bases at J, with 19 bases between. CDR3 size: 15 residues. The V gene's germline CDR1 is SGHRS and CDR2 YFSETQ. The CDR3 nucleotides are TGCGCCAGCACGCCGGACGGGAGGGGCGGTCAGCCCCAGCATTTT. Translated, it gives CASTPDGRGGQPQHF.

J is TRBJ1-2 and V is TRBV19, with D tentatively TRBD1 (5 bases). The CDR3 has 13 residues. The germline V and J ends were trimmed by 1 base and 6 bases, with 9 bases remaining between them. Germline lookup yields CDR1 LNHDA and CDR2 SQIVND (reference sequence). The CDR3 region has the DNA TGTGCCAGTAGTATAGGGGGCGAGGATGGCTACACCTTC. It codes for CASSIGGEDGYTF. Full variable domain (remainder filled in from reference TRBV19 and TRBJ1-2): DGGITQSPKYLFRKEGQNVTLSCEQNLNHDAMYWYRQDPGQGLRLIYYSQIVNDFQKGDIAEGYSVSREKKESFPLTVTSAQKNPTAFYLCASSIGGEDGYTFGSGTRLTVV.

CDR3 sequence reads: CASSESGYDYEQYF. The CDR3 DNA is TGTGCCAGCAGTGAATCCGGTTACGACTACGAGCAGTACTTC. The rearrangement joins TRBV6-1 to TRBJ2-7; D gene uncertain. Germline V CDR1 and CDR2: MNHNS, SASEGT. The CDR3 has 14 residues. Trimming stripped 2 bases from V and 3 bases from J, with 11 bases between.

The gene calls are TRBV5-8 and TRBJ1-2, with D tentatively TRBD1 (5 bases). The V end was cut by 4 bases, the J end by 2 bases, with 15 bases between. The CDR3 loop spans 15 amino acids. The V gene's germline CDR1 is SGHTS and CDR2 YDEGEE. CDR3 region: CASSRGAPNNYGYTF. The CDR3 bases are TGTGCCAGCAGCCGCGGGGCACCGAACAACTATGGCTACACCTTC.

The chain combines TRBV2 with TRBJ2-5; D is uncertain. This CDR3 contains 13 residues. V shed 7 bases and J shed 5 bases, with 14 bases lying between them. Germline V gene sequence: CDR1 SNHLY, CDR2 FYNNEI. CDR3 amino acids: CASMARSGETQYF. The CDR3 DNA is TGTGCCAGCATGGCGCGGAGTGGGGAGACCCAGTACTTC. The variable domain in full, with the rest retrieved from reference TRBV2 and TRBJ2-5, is EPEVTQTPSHQVTQMGQEVILRCVPISNHLYFYWYRQILGQKVEFLVSFYNNEISEKSEIFDDQFSVERPDGSNFTLKIRSTKLEDSAMYFCASMARSGETQYFGPGTRLLVL.

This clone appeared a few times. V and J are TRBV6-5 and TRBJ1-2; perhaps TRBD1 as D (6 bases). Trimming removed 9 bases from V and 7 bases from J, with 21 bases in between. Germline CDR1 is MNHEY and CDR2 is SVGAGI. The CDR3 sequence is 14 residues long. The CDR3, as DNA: TGTGCCAGTTATGGACGGGCCAGGGGAAGTGGCTACACCTTC. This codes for CASYGRARGSGYTF.

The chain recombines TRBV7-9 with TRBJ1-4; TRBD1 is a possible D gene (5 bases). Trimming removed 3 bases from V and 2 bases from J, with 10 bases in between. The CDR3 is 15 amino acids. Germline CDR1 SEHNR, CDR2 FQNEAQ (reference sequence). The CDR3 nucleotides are TGTGCCAGCAGCTTCGGAGGGGTCACTAATGAAAAACTGTTTTTT. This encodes CASSFGGVTNEKLFF.

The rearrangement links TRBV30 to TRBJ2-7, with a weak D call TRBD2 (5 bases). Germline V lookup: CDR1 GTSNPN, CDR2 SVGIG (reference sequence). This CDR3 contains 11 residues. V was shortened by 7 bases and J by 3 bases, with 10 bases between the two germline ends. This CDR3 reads CASEDFYEQYF. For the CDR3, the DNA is TGTGCCTCCGAGGACTTCTACGAGCAGTACTTC.

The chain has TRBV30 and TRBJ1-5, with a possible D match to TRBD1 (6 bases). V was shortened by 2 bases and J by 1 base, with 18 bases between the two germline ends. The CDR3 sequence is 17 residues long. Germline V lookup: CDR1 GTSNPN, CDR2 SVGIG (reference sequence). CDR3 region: CAWSTSTGTKSNQPQHF. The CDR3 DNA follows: TGTGCCTGGAGTACCTCGACCGGGACAAAAAGCAATCAGCCCCAGCATTTT.

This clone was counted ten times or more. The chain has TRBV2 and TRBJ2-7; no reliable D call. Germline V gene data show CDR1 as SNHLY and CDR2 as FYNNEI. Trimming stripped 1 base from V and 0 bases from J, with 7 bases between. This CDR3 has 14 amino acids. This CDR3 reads CASSEVHPSYEQYF. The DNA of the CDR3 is TGTGCCAGCAGTGAAGTTCATCCCTCCTACGAGCAGTACTTC.